A selection of T cell receptor beta chains follows, all from one sample in a study of a mutant IDH1 vaccine in newly diagnosed glioma. Libraries were prepared by immunoSEQ multiplex PCR; TCRdb keeps only in-frame clonotypes and omits some of them. The data show approximately 61,000 clones, 84% seen once. For these TCRs, the target antigens are not known. This specimen was PBMCs, taken from a glioma patient whose treatment included an IDH1 peptide vaccine. These TCRs come from a woman aged 50 to 60 with glioma. Each CDR3 is given with its conserved first and last residue.

J gene: TRBJ1-6; V gene: TRBV7-9; CDR3 protein: CASSLRDNSPLHF
J gene: TRBJ1-4; V gene: TRBV6-5; CDR3 protein: CASRPNGQGEKLFF
J gene: TRBJ1-1; V gene: TRBV7-9; CDR3 protein: CASSLGRAGMTEAFF
J gene: TRBJ1-1; V gene: TRBV6-5; CDR3 protein: CASSRQGTEAFF
J gene: TRBJ1-4; V gene: TRBV5-5; CDR3 protein: CASSSSAPNEKLFF
J gene: TRBJ2-7; V gene: TRBV5-1; CDR3 protein: CASSLSDEQYF
J gene: TRBJ2-1; V gene: TRBV9; CDR3 protein: CASSAGPGTGGQFF
J gene: TRBJ1-2; V gene: TRBV7-2; CDR3 protein: CASSPNLDPGYGYTF
J gene: TRBJ2-6; V gene: TRBV9; CDR3 protein: CASSVAFDRGGSGANVLTF
J gene: TRBJ1-6; V gene: TRBV18; CDR3 protein: CASSTASGLGDSPLHF
J gene: TRBJ1-1; V gene: TRBV2; CDR3 protein: CASSSLTGANTEAFF
J gene: TRBJ2-7; V gene: TRBV11-2; CDR3 protein: CASRGQKSLAYEQYF
J gene: TRBJ1-4; V gene: TRBV29-1; CDR3 protein: CSVEDRGGIWGEKLFF
J gene: TRBJ2-5; V gene: TRBV11-3; CDR3 protein: CASSRSGGSQETQYF
J gene: TRBJ2-5; V gene: TRBV5-1; CDR3 protein: CASSWGGAGETQYF
J gene: TRBJ2-5; V gene: TRBV10-3; CDR3 protein: CAISEGDRGRETQYF
J gene: TRBJ2-7; V gene: TRBV7-9; CDR3 protein: CASSLGPEQYF
J gene: TRBJ1-1; V gene: TRBV9; CDR3 protein: CASSVGDYTEAFF
J gene: TRBJ1-5; V gene: TRBV28; CDR3 protein: CASSPRDGGRPQHF
J gene: TRBJ1-2; V gene: TRBV5-5; CDR3 protein: CASSSSRGTDDWIGYGYTF
J gene: TRBJ2-7; V gene: TRBV14; CDR3 protein: CASSQVGPWGVSSYEQYF
J gene: TRBJ1-1; V gene: TRBV6-1; CDR3 protein: CASSEARVRTFF
J gene: TRBJ2-1; V gene: TRBV5-8; CDR3 protein: CASRLYRGSYNEQFF
J gene: TRBJ1-6; V gene: TRBV9; CDR3 protein: CASSPSGGPGSPLHF
J gene: TRBJ2-7; V gene: TRBV5-1; CDR3 protein: CASSLVQNEQYF
J gene: TRBJ1-5; V gene: TRBV18; CDR3 protein: CASSTTGGQPQHF
J gene: TRBJ1-2; V gene: TRBV2; CDR3 protein: CASSVTGTGPGYTF
J gene: TRBJ2-7; V gene: TRBV6-5; CDR3 protein: CASRSSGGRPYF
J gene: TRBJ1-1; V gene: TRBV9; CDR3 protein: CASSVRAELAEAFF
J gene: TRBJ1-5; V gene: TRBV28; CDR3 protein: CASSYGQASNQPQHF
J gene: TRBJ2-2; V gene: TRBV10-3; CDR3 protein: CATKATGGTTGELFF
J gene: TRBJ2-5; V gene: TRBV5-1; CDR3 protein: CASSDSGAQIQETQYF
J gene: TRBJ1-5; V gene: TRBV19; CDR3 protein: CASSIRGQGGNQPQHF
J gene: TRBJ1-2; V gene: TRBV4-1; CDR3 protein: CASSQDEGQPNYGYTF
J gene: TRBJ1-1; V gene: TRBV7-2; CDR3 protein: CASSSLQGNTEAFF
J gene: TRBJ2-2; V gene: TRBV5-6; CDR3 protein: CASSLGQQSNTGELFF
J gene: TRBJ1-6; V gene: TRBV5-1; CDR3 protein: CASSWGDRENSPLHF
J gene: TRBJ1-1; V gene: TRBV7-9; CDR3 protein: CASRDRVPLNTEAFF
J gene: TRBJ1-2; V gene: TRBV6-1; CDR3 protein: CASTSGPGSYTF
J gene: TRBJ1-1; V gene: TRBV7-9; CDR3 protein: CASSLAAGRVTEAFF
J gene: TRBJ2-5; V gene: TRBV6-5; CDR3 protein: CASRSGRRQETQYF
J gene: TRBJ1-1; V gene: TRBV29-1; CDR3 protein: CSVDQGAYTEAFF
J gene: TRBJ1-2; V gene: TRBV7-9; CDR3 protein: CASSPQARGPSYGYTF
J gene: TRBJ2-3; V gene: TRBV4-3; CDR3 protein: CASSPRTTRFTDTQYF
J gene: TRBJ1-5; V gene: TRBV19; CDR3 protein: CASSITSSDRSNQPQHF
J gene: TRBJ1-2; V gene: TRBV11-2; CDR3 protein: CASSHRAYGYTF
J gene: TRBJ1-1; V gene: TRBV11-1; CDR3 protein: CASSLNGPHSNTEAFF
J gene: TRBJ2-2; V gene: TRBV18; CDR3 protein: CASTRRRGIDTGELFF